Reported below is one TCR beta chain. Per the study methods: Nucleated cell counts were estimated from reference gene primer amplification. Assay: immunoSEQ multiplex PCR; the TCRdb copy retains only in-frame clones and omits some. V and J calls and clone size follow that table, whereas D and trimming were derived from the DNA. The repertoire holds around 180,000 clones, approximately 90% seen once, with around a quarter in the top ten. The data were taken from a study of blood T cell repertoires in COVID-19. Study in general: Sources were T cells, B-cell-depleted T cells, or PBMCs; the material itself was cDNA or gDNA.

V was pared by 7 bases and J by 3 bases, with 10 bases of the junction left unmatched. Germline V gene data show CDR1 as SGHAT and CDR2 as FQNNGV. The CDR3 is made up of 15 amino acids. The chain has TRBV11-2 and TRBJ1-2; 8 nucleotides line up with TRBD1. This receptor was identified in a man aged 60 to 75 with acute or convalescent COVID-19. Source material: peripheral blood. The CDR3 loop reads CASTISGGADYGYTF. For the CDR3, the DNA is TGTGCCAGCACCATATCAGGGGGCGCGGACTATGGCTACACCTTC.